The 14 T cell receptor beta chains below come from one sample, sequenced in a study of shared clonotypes between healthy human individuals. This table comes from immunoSEQ multiplex PCR, and its TCRdb copy is limited to in-frame clones, with some not included. The data contain 2,100,000 or so clones, under 97% of them seen just once; the ten biggest clones take up roughly 0.13%. The specimen was naive CD4+ T cells sorted from blood. Sample subset: CD45RA+ positively selected. The receptors were gathered from a man younger than 30 in good health.

The chain links TRBV2 to TRBJ1-5; 9 nucleotides line up with TRBD1. Germline CDR1 and CDR2: SNHLY and FYNNEI. The CDR3 is 17 residues long. The V segment lost 4 bases and the J segment 1 base; nucleotides outside the gene matches: 8. The CDR3 loop is CASSGLGQGKSNQPQHF. CDR3 coding DNA: TGTGCCAGCAGTGGGCTTGGACAGGGGAAAAGCAATCAGCCCCAGCATTTT.

CDR3 coding DNA: TGTGCCAGCAGTGCTGGGGGGGATGAAGCTTTCTTT. Encoded protein: CASSAGGDEAFF. This sequence joins TRBV25-1 and TRBJ1-1, with D perhaps matching TRBD1 (5 bases). The length of the CDR3 is 12 residues. Trimming pared 4 bases from V and 7 bases from J, leaving 10 bases between. CDR1 and CDR2 (germline): MGHDK, SYGVNS.

The V gene is TRBV5-4, the J gene TRBJ1-1; 8 bases are shared with TRBD1. After removal of 4 bases from V and 3 bases from J, the junction contained 8 bases not matched to a gene. Per germline, CDR1 SGHNT and CDR2 YYREEE (reference sequence). CDR3 length equals 15 residues. The CDR3 DNA sequence: TGTGCCAGCAGCAGTCAGGACAGGGTGGACACTGAAGCTTTCTTT. This gives the protein CASSSQDRVDTEAFF.

V is TRBV12-5 and J is TRBJ2-7, with 10 positions matching TRBD1. This CDR3 contains 13 residues. Germline V CDR1 and CDR2: LGHNT, FRNRAP. After removal of 7 bases from V and 5 bases from J, the junction contained 5 bases not matched to a gene. CDR3 in amino acids: CASAQGQGDEQYF. In DNA form, the CDR3 reads TGTGCTAGTGCCCAAGGACAGGGGGACGAGCAGTACTTC.

This clone was observed a single time. The chain recombines TRBV10-3 with TRBJ1-3; D ambiguous. There are 12 residues in the CDR3. The ends were cut back, 8 bases at V and 6 bases at J, with 11 bases in the middle. CDR1 ENHRY and CDR2 SYGVKD come from the germline V gene. In DNA form, the CDR3 reads TGTGCCATCCGGGCGGAGTCAAACACCATATATTTT. The encoded protein is CAIRAESNTIYF.

This clone has a single count. The chain uses TRBV6-5 and TRBJ1-3, with TRBD1 matching 8 bases. V was clipped by 5 bases and J by 2 bases; unmatched bases: 5. The CDR3 is 15 amino acids. Germline V gives CDR1 MNHEY, CDR2 SVGAGI. The CDR3 protein is CASSSATGAGNTIYF. DNA for the CDR3: TGTGCCAGCAGTAGCGCGACAGGGGCTGGAAACACCATATATTTT.

The chain couples TRBV19 to TRBJ2-5, with 9 bases lining up with TRBD1. Looked up from germline, CDR1 is LNHDA and CDR2 is SQIVND (reference sequence). Unmatched junction bases numbered 6, after V lost 2 bases and J lost 5 bases. The CDR3 sequence is 15 residues long. The CDR3 DNA is TGTGCCAGTAGTATACTACAGGGGGCGGGGGAGACCCAGTACTTC. It encodes CASSILQGAGETQYF.

This chain connects TRBV19 to TRBJ2-2; the D is unclear. Germline V gene data show CDR1 as LNHDA and CDR2 as SQIVND (reference sequence). The CDR3 is made up of 15 amino acids. Trimming pared 4 bases from V and 1 base from J, leaving 10 bases between. The CDR3 is CASSSGPENTGELFF. The CDR3 nucleotides are TGTGCCAGTAGTAGCGGCCCTGAGAACACCGGGGAGCTGTTTTTT.

The chain combines TRBV30 with TRBJ1-5; D is unclear. CDR3 size: 13 residues. Trimming left V 2 bases short and J 6 bases short, with 11 bases between. CDR1 and CDR2 from the germline V gene are GTSNPN and SVGIG (reference sequence). This chain's CDR3 is CAWSPSEGQPQHF. CDR3 DNA: TGTGCCTGGAGTCCATCAGAAGGTCAGCCCCAGCATTTT. Full variable domain (remainder filled in from reference TRBV30 and TRBJ1-5): SQTIHQWPATLVQPVGSPLSLECTVEGTSNPNLYWYRQAAGRGLQLLFYSVGIGQISSEVPQNLSASRPQDRQFILSSKKLLLSDSGFYLCAWSPSEGQPQHFGDGTRLSIL.

CDR3 sequence reads: CASSQVPLDEKLFF. The CDR3 DNA sequence: TGCGCCAGCAGCCAAGTTCCGCTCGATGAAAAACTGTTTTTT. The chain combines TRBV4-3 with TRBJ1-4; D call uncertain. Trimming cost V 1 base and J 6 bases, with 9 bases left between them. The CDR3 extends over 14 amino acids. In germline, CDR1 is LGHNA, CDR2 YSLEER.

On this clone itself: The same CDR3 is also encoded by other DNA sequences in this sample. V and J are TRBV14 and TRBJ1-4; 10 positions agree with TRBD1. This CDR3 is 14 amino acids long. The germline CDR1 and CDR2 sequences are SGHDN and FVKESK. Trimming at V came to 4 bases and at J to 7 bases, leaving 3 bases not matched to a gene. The CDR3 bases are TGTGCCAGCAGCCGACAGGGGGCTGGTGAAAAACTGTTTTTT. It is translated as CASSRQGAGEKLFF.

This clone showed up just once. The chain recombines TRBV6-1 with TRBJ1-3, with 7 bases identical to TRBD1. There are 13 residues in the CDR3. The ends lost 5 bases at V and 9 bases at J; junction bases unmatched: 7. Germline V gives CDR1 MNHNS, CDR2 SASEGT. The CDR3 sequence is CASSWTGGGTIYF. CDR3 bases: TGTGCCAGCAGTTGGACAGGAGGTGGCACCATATATTTT.

V usage is TRBV18 and J usage is TRBJ2-5; D gene ambiguous. The V end was cut by 9 bases, the J end by 5 bases, with 16 bases between. The CDR3 length is 13 residues. Germline lookup yields CDR1 KGHSH and CDR2 LQKENI. The CDR3 reads CASMNGGRETQYF. The CDR3 DNA sequence: TGTGCCAGTATGAACGGCGGAAGGGAGACCCAGTACTTC.

V is TRBV5-1 and J is TRBJ2-2, with D perhaps given as TRBD1 or TRBD2 (5 bases each). CDR3 length equals 14 residues. In germline, CDR1 is SGHRS, CDR2 YFSETQ. With 2 bases removed from V and 6 bases from J, the gap between germline ends came to 11 bases. CDR3 region: CASSLVLGAGELFF. The CDR3 DNA follows: TGCGCCAGCAGCTTAGTTTTGGGGGCCGGGGAGCTGTTTTTT.